The present T cell receptor beta chain was sequenced within a study of identical twins. Study findings and constraints: Within cord blood, abundant beta clonotypes carried fewer insertions, but memory repertoires showed no such trend.

The germline gives CDR1 SNHLY, CDR2 FYNNEI. CDR3 length equals 12 residues. With 6 bases removed from V and 7 bases from J, the gap between germline ends came to 7 bases. Comment on this clonotype: Its antigen is as yet unknown.

Template switching, a step in the protocol, added a universal primer site, and cDNA carried unique molecular identifiers. TCRdb reprocessed the 5' RACE reads with MiXCR, giving one entry per CDR3 protein. The sample carries some 1,600,000 distinct CDR3 sequences, roughly 35% recorded once. The chain has TRBV2 and TRBJ1-6; D remains unclear. This sequence was found in a newborn girl in good health. The specimen sequenced was cord blood. The CDR3 reads CASRSGNSPLHF. The CDR3 coding sequence is TGTGCCAGCAGATCGGGGAATTCACCCCTCCACTTT.